These T cell receptor beta chains were read from a single sample in a study of circulating CD8 cells and anti-PD-1 response in melanoma. TCRdb analysed the reads with MiXCR anew, one entry per CDR3 protein. The sample has fewer than 750 distinct CDR3 sequences; roughly 5.3% are singletons. The specimen was CD8+ T cells from PBMCs, collected at baseline or after one month of anti-PD-1 therapy (not recorded which). The receptors here all came from a human donor with melanoma. CDR3s include the opening cysteine and the closing phenylalanine or tryptophan. Fields, in order: D gene, clone size, V gene, J gene, CDR3 DNA, CDR3 protein. A D gene is named only where the DNA matches it firmly. Clone size is not always given. Where it is, it says once, few, many or a class for expanded clones.

-	once	TRBV4-1	TRBJ1-5	TGCGCCAGCAGCCAAGGGGATTATAGCAATCAGCCCCAGCATTTT	CASSQGDYSNQPQHF
-	large	TRBV20-1	TRBJ2-7	TGCAGTGTAGACGTTCAGGGGACCCCCTACGAGCAGTACTTC	CSVDVQGTPYEQYF
-	medium-sized	TRBV24-1	TRBJ1-1	TGTGCCACCAGTGACCCGGCCGTTCCTGAAGCTTTCTTT	CATSDPAVPEAFF
TRBD1	large	TRBV11-2	TRBJ2-7	TGTGCCAGCAGGGGAAAACAGGGGATTTTCGCCTACGAGCAGTACTTC	CASRGKQGIFAYEQYF
-	-	TRBV27	TRBJ2-7	TGTGCCAGCAGTGCCCCGACAGGCCCTAACTTCTACGAGCAGTACTTC	CASSAPTGPNFYEQYF
-	medium-sized	TRBV30	TRBJ1-4	TGTGCCTGGAGCATAAATGAAAAACTGTTTTTT	CAWSINEKLFF
-	medium-sized	TRBV2	TRBJ2-7	TGTGCCAGCTGCTCCGGGGAGACAAGTCCGGGCGAGCAGTACTTC	CASCSGETSPGEQYF
TRBD2	large	TRBV20-1	TRBJ2-7	TGCAGTGCTGACGGGACTAGCAGTTACGAGCAGTACTTC	CSADGTSSYEQYF
-	medium-sized	TRBV4-2	TRBJ2-3	TGTGCCAGCAGACCGACAGAGGGCTCCACAGATACGCAGTATTTT	CASRPTEGSTDTQYF
-	large	TRBV19	TRBJ2-7	TGTGCCAGTAGTATAGATCTATTCGACAGAGGCGAGCAGTACTTC	CASSIDLFDRGEQYF
-	large	TRBV19	TRBJ2-7	TGTGCCAGTAGTATAGGGTGGAACGAGCAGTACTTC	CASSIGWNEQYF
-	medium-sized	TRBV7-9	TRBJ2-7	TGTGCCAGCAGCGAGGGGCTTGAGGGATACGAGCAGTACTTC	CASSEGLEGYEQYF
TRBD2	medium-sized	TRBV7-2	TRBJ2-3	TGTGCCAGCAGCTCCCACCTAGCGGACAGCACAGATACGCAGTATTTT	CASSSHLADSTDTQYF
TRBD2	medium-sized	TRBV19	TRBJ2-1	TGTGCCAGTAGTATATCGGGGGGGCCAAATGAGCAGTTCTTC	CASSISGGPNEQFF
TRBD1	medium-sized	TRBV4-1	TRBJ2-7	TGCGCCAGCAGCCAAGATCGGGGAACAGGGGGCAACGAGCAGTACTTC	CASSQDRGTGGNEQYF